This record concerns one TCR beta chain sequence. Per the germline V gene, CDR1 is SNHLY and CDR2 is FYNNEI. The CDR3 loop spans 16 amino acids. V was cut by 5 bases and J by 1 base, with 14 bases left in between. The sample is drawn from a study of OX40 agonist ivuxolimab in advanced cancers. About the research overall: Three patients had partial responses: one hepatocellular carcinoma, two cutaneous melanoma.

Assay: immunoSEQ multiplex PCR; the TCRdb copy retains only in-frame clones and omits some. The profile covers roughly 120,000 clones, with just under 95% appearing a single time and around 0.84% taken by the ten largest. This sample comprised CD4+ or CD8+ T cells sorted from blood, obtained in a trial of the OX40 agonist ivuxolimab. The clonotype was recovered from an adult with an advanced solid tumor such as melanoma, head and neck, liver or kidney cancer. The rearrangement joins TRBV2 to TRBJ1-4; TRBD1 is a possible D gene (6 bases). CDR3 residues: CASSLYRVVTNEKLFF. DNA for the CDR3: TGTGCCAGCAGTCTGTACAGGGTAGTAACTAATGAAAAACTGTTTTTT.